These 3 T cell receptor beta chains originate from one sample sequenced in a study of blood T cell repertoires in COVID-19. Only in-frame clones appear in the TCRdb table, and some are missing; sequencing was by immunoSEQ multiplex PCR. The top ten hold around 14% of the sample, which has around 16,000 clones, about 87% seen once. The sequenced sample consisted of peripheral blood. The receptors shown here come from a human donor in a cohort sampled during active COVID-19.

The rearrangement links TRBV6-5 to TRBJ1-1; 7 bases are a match to TRBD1. The junction had 4 bases not matched to a gene; V was cut back by 3 bases and J by 6 bases. Germline values: CDR1 MNHEY, CDR2 SVGAGI. The CDR3 sequence is 13 residues long. The CDR3 DNA is TGTGCCAGCAGTTATAGACAGGGCCCTGAAGCTTTCTTT. Its translation is CASSYRQGPEAFF.

The genes are TRBV9 and TRBJ2-5, with 7 bases matching TRBD2. CDR1 SGDLS and CDR2 YYNGEE come from the germline V gene. The CDR3 consists of 14 residues. Unmatched junction bases numbered 6, after V lost 2 bases and J lost 5 bases. DNA for the CDR3: TGTGCCAGCAGCGTGATCGGGGGGACCGAGACCCAGTACTTC. It codes for CASSVIGGTETQYF.

The chain employs TRBV3-1 (or the pseudogene TRBV3-2) and TRBJ1-5, with 8 positions matching TRBD1. Trimming cost V 2 bases and J 4 bases; bases outside gene matches: 10. Germline V gene data show CDR1 as LGHDT and CDR2 as YNNKEL (reference sequence). This CDR3 spans 17 amino acids. CDR3 DNA: TGTGCCAGCAGCCAATATAAGACAGGGGTTACAAATCAGCCCCAGCATTTT. Its protein product is CASSQYKTGVTNQPQHF.